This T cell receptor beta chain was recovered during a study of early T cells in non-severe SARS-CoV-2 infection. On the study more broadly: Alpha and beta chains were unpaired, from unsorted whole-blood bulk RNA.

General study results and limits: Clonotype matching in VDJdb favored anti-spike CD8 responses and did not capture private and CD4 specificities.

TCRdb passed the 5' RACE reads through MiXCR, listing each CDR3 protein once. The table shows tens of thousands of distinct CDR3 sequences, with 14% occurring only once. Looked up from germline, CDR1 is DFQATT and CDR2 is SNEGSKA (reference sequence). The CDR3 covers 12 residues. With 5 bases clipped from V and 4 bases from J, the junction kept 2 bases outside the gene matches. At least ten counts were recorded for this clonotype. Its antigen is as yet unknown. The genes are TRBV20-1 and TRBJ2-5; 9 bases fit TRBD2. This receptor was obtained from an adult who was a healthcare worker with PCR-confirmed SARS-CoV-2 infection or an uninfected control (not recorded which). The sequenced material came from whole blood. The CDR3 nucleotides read TGCAGTGCTGCGGGGGGGCGAGAGACCCAGTACTTC. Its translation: CSAAGGRETQYF.